One sample yielded the 29 T cell receptor beta chains listed below, sequenced in a study of blood T cells in healthy people across ages. The second PCR ran about 6 to 12 cycles with a sample-barcoded 5' primer and J-beta primers. TCRdb passed the 5' RACE reads through MiXCR, listing each CDR3 protein once. The sample has some 690,000 distinct CDR3 sequences, 22% seen once; the top ten hold less than 25%. The sample taken for sequencing was blood. Receptors originate from a man aged 65 to 85 in good health.

This clonotype has only a few counts. This rearrangement joins TRBV7-2 to TRBJ2-1; TRBD1 matches at 9 bases. J gave up 7 bases and V 0 bases, and 7 bases lay outside the gene matches. Per germline, CDR1 SGHTA and CDR2 FQGNSA. The CDR3 covers 16 residues. CDR3 residues: CASSLAAGTGRNEQFF. The CDR3 DNA sequence: TGTGCCAGCAGCTTAGCAGCCGGGACAGGGAGGAATGAGCAGTTCTTC.

This clonotype has a handful of counts. V usage is TRBV20-1 and J usage is TRBJ2-3, with TRBD2 matching 9 bases. Looked up from germline, CDR1 is DFQATT and CDR2 is SNEGSKA (reference sequence). V dropped 0 bases and J dropped 0; count of bases not matched to a gene: 4. This CDR3 is built from 16 residues. The CDR3: CSARDPLAGSTDTQYF. CDR3 coding DNA: TGCAGTGCTAGAGATCCGCTAGCGGGAAGCACAGATACGCAGTATTTT.

This clonotype was seen only a few times. The J gene is TRBJ2-1, the V gene TRBV20-1; tentative D call: TRBD1 (5 bases). The germline V gene encodes CDR1 DFQATT and CDR2 SNEGSKA (reference sequence). V was cut by 6 bases and J by 6 bases, with 12 bases left in between. There are 12 residues in the CDR3. CDR3 nucleotide sequence: TGCAGTGCCGTTACAGGTCCCAATGAGCAGTTCTTC. Amino acid sequence: CSAVTGPNEQFF.

This clonotype was counted between two and nine times. V usage is TRBV11-1 and J usage is TRBJ2-5; 7 nucleotides match TRBD2. Gene TRBJ2-1 matches the end of the DNA better, so the J call may be wrong. CDR3 length: 15 amino acids. Germline V gene sequence: CDR1 SGHAT, CDR2 FQDESV (reference sequence). As DNA, the CDR3 is TGTGCCAGCAGAGAAGGGCTAGCGGCCTACAATGAGCAGTTCTTC. This sequence encodes CASREGLAAYNEQFF.

The chain combines TRBV6-6 with TRBJ1-5; no clear D gene. Germline CDR1 reads MNHNY; CDR2 reads SVGAGI (reference sequence). This CDR3 spans 15 amino acids. V shed 7 bases and J shed 0 bases, with 13 bases lying between them. DNA for the CDR3: TGTGCCAGCAAGTCCTGGGAGGATAGCAATCAGCCCCAGCATTTT. It translates to CASKSWEDSNQPQHF.

The rearrangement links TRBV18 to TRBJ2-3; 9 bases align to TRBD1. This CDR3 has 17 amino acids. Per the germline V gene, CDR1 is KGHSH and CDR2 is LQKENI. The junction had 13 bases not matched to a gene; V was cut back by 5 bases and J by 4 bases. The CDR3 is CASSNSGLGQGPDTQYF. The DNA of the CDR3 is TGTGCCAGCTCAAACTCCGGCCTAGGACAGGGGCCAGATACGCAGTATTTT.

The rearrangement joins TRBV10-3 to TRBJ1-4, with D perhaps matching TRBD1 (5 bases). The CDR3 sequence is 14 residues long. Germline CDR1 ENHRY, CDR2 SYGVKD. V shed 6 bases and J shed 4 bases, with 12 bases lying between them. The CDR3 loop reads CAIRAERGNEKLFF. The CDR3, as DNA: TGTGCCATCAGGGCGGAAAGGGGTAATGAAAAACTGTTTTTT.

This chain joins TRBV6-1 and TRBJ1-1; 8 positions agree with TRBD1. The junction had 12 bases not matched to a gene; V was cut back by 8 bases and J by 4 bases. Germline assignment: CDR1 MNHNS and CDR2 SASEGT. The CDR3 covers 15 residues. DNA for the CDR3: TGTGCCAGCTTAAATCCGGGACAGGTCCTCACTGAAGCTTTCTTT. It encodes CASLNPGQVLTEAFF.

The table lists this clonotype with a few counts. V is TRBV6-5 and J is TRBJ2-7; 9 nucleotides match TRBD1. The CDR3 length is 14 residues. V gave up 9 bases and J gave up 2 bases; unmatched junction bases: 8. Germline lookup yields CDR1 MNHEY and CDR2 SVGAGI. CDR3 region: CASHRDRVPYEQYF. CDR3 nucleotide sequence: TGTGCCAGTCACCGGGACAGGGTTCCCTACGAGCAGTACTTC.

The chain links TRBV28 to TRBJ2-3, with TRBD2 as a possible D gene (6 bases). CDR1 and CDR2 (germline): MDHEN, SYDVKM. V lost 6 bases and J 2 bases, leaving 18 bases between the germline ends. The CDR3 spans 16 residues. The CDR3 protein is CASRERTIGYTDTQYF. The CDR3 nucleotides are TGTGCCAGCAGAGAGCGGACTATCGGATACACAGATACGCAGTATTTT.

V usage is TRBV6-5 and J usage is TRBJ2-5, with D perhaps assigned TRBD1 or TRBD2 (6 bases each). The DNA end favors TRBJ2-1, so the J call may be wrong. This CDR3 is 16 amino acids long. Germline CDR1 MNHEY, CDR2 SVGAGI. The CDR3 region has the DNA TGTGCCAGCAGTTACTCGATAGGGGGGACCTACAATGAGCAGTTCTTC. Its translation is CASSYSIGGTYNEQFF.

This clonotype was observed a few times. V and J are TRBV5-1 and TRBJ2-5; TRBD2 is a possible D gene (5 bases). The CDR3 extends over 15 amino acids. Germline V gene data show CDR1 as SGHRS and CDR2 as YFSETQ. Trimming cost V 1 base and J 2 bases, with 12 bases left between them. The CDR3 DNA is TGCGCCAGCAGCTTGTCGGTAGGACTGCAAGAGACCCAGTACTTC. It translates to CASSLSVGLQETQYF.

The chain joins TRBV9 to TRBJ2-1; TRBD2 agrees at 11 bases. The CDR3 extends over 16 amino acids. V lost 5 bases and J lost 2; bases outside the gene matches: 6. Per the germline V gene, CDR1 is SGDLS and CDR2 is YYNGEE. CDR3 nucleotide sequence: TGTGCCAGCAGTGATTCGACTAGCGGGACCTACAATGAGCAGTTCTTC. This codes for CASSDSTSGTYNEQFF.

As DNA, the CDR3 is TGCAGCGTTGGAACAGGGAAGGCTTTCTTT. Translated: CSVGTGKAFF. The chain employs TRBV29-1 and TRBJ1-1, with a tentative D call TRBD1 (6 bases). Looked up from germline, CDR1 is SQVTM and CDR2 is ANQGSEA. V shed 4 bases and J shed 11 bases, with 11 bases lying between them. The CDR3 sequence is 10 residues long. Full variable domain (remainder filled in from reference TRBV29-1 and TRBJ1-1): SAVISQKPSRDICQRGTSLTIQCQVDSQVTMMFWYRQQPGQSLTLIATANQGSEATYESGFVIDKFPISRPNLTFSTLTVSNMSPEDSSIYLCSVGTGKAFFGQGTRLTVV.

CDR3 region: CASSFVAVSTDTQYF. The CDR3 DNA sequence: TGTGCCAGCAGTTTCGTAGCGGTGAGCACAGATACGCAGTATTTT. The chain combines TRBV12-3 or TRBV12-4 with TRBJ2-3, with D perhaps TRBD2 (6 bases). The CDR3 extends over 15 amino acids. V dropped 3 bases and J dropped 0 bases, with 10 bases sitting between them.

The CDR3 DNA sequence: TGCGCCAGCAGCTCCGCCCGCAGGGGGTCCTACGAGCAGTACTTC. Its translation is CASSSARRGSYEQYF. This sequence joins TRBV5-1 and TRBJ2-1; 7 nucleotides align to TRBD1. The J call may be in error: the DNA end matches TRBJ2-7 better. The CDR3 has 15 residues. CDR1 is SGHRS, CDR2 YFSETQ, per germline.

A few counts support this clonotype. The chain combines TRBV18 with TRBJ2-7, with D perhaps matching TRBD1 (7 bases). This CDR3 comprises 14 residues. The V end lost 5 bases, the J end lost 4 bases, and 15 bases lay between the germline ends. Germline CDR1 and CDR2: KGHSH and LQKENI. CDR3 sequence reads: CASSAGQQYYEQYF. The CDR3 DNA sequence: TGTGCCAGCTCAGCGGGACAGCAATATTACGAGCAGTACTTC.

V and J are TRBV20-1 and TRBJ2-5; no reliable D call. CDR3 length equals 13 residues. V shed 1 base and J shed 4 bases, with 10 bases lying between them. Germline lookup yields CDR1 DFQATT and CDR2 SNEGSKA (reference sequence). CDR3 bases: TGCAGTGCTAGAGCTACCCCGGGAGAGACCCAGTACTTC. Its translation is CSARATPGETQYF.

This clonotype was observed a few times. The J gene is TRBJ2-4, the V gene TRBV15; D gene unclear. In germline, CDR1 is LNHNV, CDR2 YYDKDF (reference sequence). The V end was cut by 8 bases, the J end by 2 bases, with 19 bases between. This CDR3 region has 16 residues. The CDR3 protein is CATGVGKEQSKNIQYF. Here the CDR3 DNA reads TGTGCCACCGGGGTAGGGAAAGAACAGTCCAAAAACATTCAGTACTTC.

The CDR3 loop reads CASSSQDYSNQPQHF. CDR3 DNA sequence: TGTGCCAGCAGTTCACAGGATTATAGCAATCAGCCCCAGCATTTT. V usage is TRBV6-2 or TRBV6-3 and J usage is TRBJ1-5; D is possibly TRBD1 (5 bases). Per the germline V gene, CDR1 is MNHEY and CDR2 is SVGEGT. Trimming stripped 4 bases from V and 0 bases from J, with 10 bases between. The length of the CDR3 is 15 residues.

The chain employs TRBV28 and TRBJ2-7; D could derive from TRBD1 or TRBD2 (6 bases each). Germline V CDR1 and CDR2: MDHEN, SYDVKM. The V end lost 7 bases, the J end lost 0 bases, and 19 bases lay between the germline ends. This CDR3 contains 16 residues. CDR3 sequence reads: CASIKGGGKSSYEQYF. In nucleotides, the CDR3 is TGTGCCAGCATTAAAGGGGGAGGCAAGAGCTCCTACGAGCAGTACTTC.

This clonotype was seen many times. V and J are TRBV7-9 and TRBJ1-1; a weak D match, TRBD1 (6 bases). This CDR3 spans 17 amino acids. Germline lookup yields CDR1 SEHNR and CDR2 FQNEAQ (reference sequence). Deletions cut 5 bases from V and 3 bases from J, with 22 bases between. The CDR3 loop is CASSGSKDRRLDTEAFF. CDR3 bases: TGTGCCAGCAGCGGGAGTAAAGACAGGCGACTTGACACTGAAGCTTTCTTT.

V and J are TRBV7-8 and TRBJ2-1, with 8 nucleotides matching TRBD2. V trimming: 5 bases; J trimming: 4 bases; junction bases outside the gene matches: 16. Germline V gene lookup returns CDR1 SGHVS and CDR2 FQNEAQ. The length of the CDR3 is 18 residues. The DNA for the CDR3 is TGTGCCAGCAGCATAGGGGAATTAGCGGGGACACTATACAATGAGCAGTTCTTC. Translated: CASSIGELAGTLYNEQFF.

This clonotype has just a few counts. The chain links TRBV3-1 to TRBJ2-1, with D possibly matching TRBD2 (5 bases). V gave up 1 base and J gave up 5 bases, with 12 bases separating them. The germline V gene encodes CDR1 LGHDT and CDR2 YNNKEL (reference sequence). This CDR3 has 15 residues. In DNA form, the CDR3 reads TGTGCCAGCAGCCAAGTTCGGGGAACCAACAATGAGCAGTTCTTC. It translates to CASSQVRGTNNEQFF.

The chain employs TRBV12-3 or TRBV12-4 and TRBJ2-4, with D tentatively TRBD1 (6 bases). Trimming stripped 0 bases from V and 0 bases from J, with 12 bases between. The CDR3 covers 17 residues. CDR3 bases: TGTGCCAGCAGTTTAGCGCTAACAGGGAGAGCCAAAAACATTCAGTACTTC. It codes for CASSLALTGRAKNIQYF.

The rearrangement links TRBV6-6 to TRBJ1-2; 7 bases are a match to TRBD1. Germline assignment: CDR1 MNHNY and CDR2 SVGAGI (reference sequence). The CDR3 has 15 amino acids. The V segment lost 2 bases and the J segment 5 bases; nucleotides outside the gene matches: 8. The CDR3 region has the DNA TGTGCCAGCAGTTACCCGGACAGGACGGGATATGGCTACACCTTC. Translation gives CASSYPDRTGYGYTF.

The chain carries TRBV20-1 and TRBJ2-5, with 8 bases fitting TRBD2. V gave up 6 bases and J gave up 1 base; unmatched junction bases: 4. Germline loops: CDR1 DFQATT, CDR2 SNEGSKA (reference sequence). CDR3 length: 13 residues. CDR3 coding DNA: TGCAGTGCGGGTGGACTAGCCCAAGAGACCCAGTACTTC. Its translation: CSAGGLAQETQYF.

This clonotype has just a few counts. This chain uses TRBV6-5 with TRBJ2-3; D unclear. Germline V gene data show CDR1 as MNHEY and CDR2 as SVGAGI. CDR3 length: 11 amino acids. Trimming shortened V by 6 bases and J by 6 bases, and 7 bases separated the two germline ends. CDR3 residues: CASRRKDTQYF. The CDR3 DNA follows: TGTGCCAGCAGACGTAAGGATACGCAGTATTTT.

This clonotype was recorded many times. The chain joins TRBV7-7 to TRBJ2-2, with TRBD2 matching 7 bases. The J segment lost 1 base and the V segment lost 3 bases, leaving 8 bases of the junction unmatched. The CDR3 spans 17 residues. Germline assignment: CDR1 SSHAT and CDR2 FNYEAQ (reference sequence). The CDR3: CASSFAGERENTGELFF. CDR3 bases: TGTGCCAGCAGCTTTGCGGGAGAGCGGGAGAACACCGGGGAGCTGTTTTTT.